The 24 T cell receptor beta chains in this list originate from one sample, sequenced in a study of T cells after yellow fever vaccination. TCRdb redid the calling of the 5' RACE reads with MiXCR, one entry per CDR3 protein. The sample lists more than 350,000 distinct CDR3 sequences, around a tenth occurring once. This specimen consisted of PBMCs, obtained on the day of the first yellow fever vaccination. These receptors all come from a man between 18 and 35 years old who received the YFV17D yellow fever vaccine.

This clonotype has more than one count but fewer than ten. The chain couples TRBV3-1 to TRBJ2-3, with 14 bases aligning to TRBD2. The CDR3 runs 18 residues. The ends lost 4 bases at V and 10 bases at J; junction bases unmatched: 16. Germline lookup yields CDR1 LGHDT and CDR2 YNNKEL (reference sequence). CDR3 nucleotide sequence: TGTGCCAGCAGCCTCCTGGGACTAGCGGGGGACCCCCGCCACTCGCAGTATTTT. Protein product: CASSLLGLAGDPRHSQYF.

This clonotype came up a few times. At one boundary the junction diverges from the germline segment, which might be a read error. The rearrangement uses TRBV5-5 and TRBJ2-3, with D possibly matching TRBD1 (5 bases). This CDR3 is built from 12 residues. Germline CDR1 reads SGHKS; CDR2 reads YYEKEE (reference sequence). DNA for the CDR3: TGTGCCAGCAGCTTGGCGGCTAGGGGAAGGGTTTTT. The encoded protein is CASSLAARGRVF.

The chain couples TRBV30 to TRBJ2-7; D unresolved. Germline V gene lookup returns CDR1 GTSNPN and CDR2 SVGIG (reference sequence). V shed 2 bases and J shed 0 bases, with 5 bases lying between them. This CDR3 is 12 amino acids long. CDR3 coding DNA: TGTGCCTGGAGTCCAAACTCCTACGAGCAGTACTTC. Its protein is CAWSPNSYEQYF. Filled out from reference TRBV30 and TRBJ2-7, the complete variable domain reads SQTIHQWPATLVQPVGSPLSLECTVEGTSNPNLYWYRQAAGRGLQLLFYSVGIGQISSEVPQNLSASRPQDRQFILSSKKLLLSDSGFYLCAWSPNSYEQYFGPGTRLTVT.

The chain uses TRBV7-6 and TRBJ2-3; 10 bases align to TRBD2. Germline V gene sequence: CDR1 SGHVS, CDR2 FNYEAQ. The CDR3 totals 17 residues. V shed 5 bases and J 3 bases; nucleotides not matched to a gene: 11. The CDR3: CASSPRIAGGGTDTQYF. CDR3 nucleotide sequence: TGTGCCAGCAGCCCCAGGATAGCGGGGGGAGGTACAGATACGCAGTATTTT.

The chain combines TRBV20-1 with TRBJ1-5; no firm D call. Trimming left V 3 bases short and J 0 bases short, with 9 bases between. The CDR3 is 14 amino acids. Germline V gene lookup returns CDR1 DFQATT and CDR2 SNEGSKA (reference sequence). In DNA form, the CDR3 reads TGCAGTGCTAGCTCATCCTATAGCAATCAGCCCCAGCATTTT. Its translation: CSASSSYSNQPQHF.

The V call is TRBV5-1, the J call TRBJ1-1; TRBD1 is a possible D gene (5 bases). The CDR3 consists of 13 residues. Germline V gene lookup returns CDR1 SGHRS and CDR2 YFSETQ. V lost 6 bases and J 2 bases, leaving 11 bases between the germline ends. CDR3 in DNA: TGCGCCAGCACCAGGACACAAAACACTGAAGCTTTCTTT. As protein: CASTRTQNTEAFF.

The table lists this clonotype with a few counts. The CDR3 DNA reads as TGTGCCAGCAGCTCGGTTCGGACCTATACGCAGTATTTT. Its protein product is CASSSVRTYTQYF. The chain links TRBV7-2 to TRBJ2-3; no reliable D call. Germline CDR1 SGHTA, CDR2 FQGNSA. The CDR3 contains 13 residues. V lost 4 bases to trimming and J lost 7 bases, with 12 bases between them.

This clonotype appeared a few times. This rearrangement joins TRBV29-1 to TRBJ1-2; possible D gene TRBD1, 5 bases. V lost 6 bases and J lost 6, with 11 bases in between. This CDR3 is 11 amino acids long. Germline V lookup: CDR1 SQVTM, CDR2 ANQGSEA. CDR3 nucleotides: TGCAGCGTCAGGGTGTACGATGGCTACACCTTC. Its protein product is CSVRVYDGYTF.

The J gene is TRBJ2-5, the V gene TRBV12-3 or TRBV12-4, with D possibly matching TRBD2 (6 bases). The CDR3 totals 12 residues. V shed 8 bases and J shed 5 bases, with 12 bases lying between them. CDR3 bases: TGTGCCAGCGGACGGGGGTGGGAGACCCAGTACTTC. It encodes CASGRGWETQYF.

V gene TRBV5-5 combines with J gene TRBJ1-1; 8 bases match TRBD1. V was clipped by 4 bases and J by 4 bases; unmatched bases: 6. CDR3 length: 14 residues. Per the germline V gene, CDR1 is SGHKS and CDR2 is YYEKEE (reference sequence). The chain's CDR3 is CASSLPGGTTEAFF. DNA for the CDR3: TGTGCCAGCAGCCTTCCAGGGGGCACCACTGAAGCTTTCTTT.

The chain links TRBV4-3 to TRBJ2-2; the D is unclear. V was trimmed by 4 bases and J by 7 bases, leaving 7 bases between them. Germline CDR1 and CDR2: LGHNA and YSLEER. The CDR3 is made up of 12 amino acids. The CDR3 DNA reads TGCGCCAGCAGCCGGATCGGCGGGGAGCTGTTTTTT. Translation: CASSRIGGELFF.

The rearrangement joins TRBV10-2 to TRBJ2-3, with 10 bases matching TRBD1. The CDR3 covers 16 residues. In germline, CDR1 is WSHSY, CDR2 SAAADI. Trimming at V came to 6 bases and at J to 6 bases, leaving 12 bases not matched to a gene. The CDR3 protein is CASRETGTGAEDTQYF. CDR3 in DNA: TGCGCCAGCAGGGAGACCGGGACAGGGGCGGAGGATACGCAGTATTTT.

The chain recombines TRBV23-1 with TRBJ2-7, with D unclear. TRBV23-1 is reported as an ORF; its role is uncertain. The CDR3 extends over 17 amino acids. The V gene lost 0 bases and the J gene lost 0 bases, with 15 bases spanning the gap. The CDR3 DNA reads TGCGCCAGCAGTCAATCTCTTCCCACTCGAACCTCCTACGAGCAGTACGTC. This encodes CASSQSLPTRTSYEQYV.

This clonotype was picked up a small number of times. This chain connects TRBV18 to TRBJ2-7; possible D gene TRBD2, 6 bases. V was clipped by 6 bases and J by 4 bases, with 13 bases between them. The CDR3 runs to 13 residues. Per the germline V gene, CDR1 is KGHSH and CDR2 is LQKENI. CDR3 in amino acids: CASSGGNPYEQYF. DNA of the CDR3: TGTGCCAGCTCGGGCGGGAACCCGTACGAGCAGTACTTC.

V gene TRBV7-2 combines with J gene TRBJ2-6, with D perhaps TRBD2 (6 bases). With 2 bases removed from V and 0 bases from J, the gap between germline ends came to 17 bases. The V gene's germline CDR1 is SGHTA and CDR2 FQGNSA. The CDR3 sequence is 19 residues long. This CDR3 is CASSLPSGRAISGANVLTF. The CDR3 coding sequence is TGTGCCAGCAGCTTACCGTCCGGGAGAGCCATCTCTGGGGCCAACGTCCTGACTTTC.

This rearrangement joins TRBV5-1 to TRBJ1-5; D not resolved. The germline CDR1 and CDR2 sequences are SGHRS and YFSETQ. The CDR3 is 13 residues long. Deletions cut 3 bases from V and 7 bases from J, with 11 bases between. As DNA, the CDR3 is TGCGCCAGCAGCTGGGAAGGCGAACAGCCCCAGCATTTT. Its protein product is CASSWEGEQPQHF.

This chain joins TRBV6-2 or TRBV6-3 and TRBJ2-2; D might be TRBD1 or TRBD2, each matching 5 bases. V lost 6 bases to trimming and J lost 4 bases, with 18 bases between them. CDR1 and CDR2 (germline): MNHEY, SVGEGT. This CDR3 is 16 amino acids long. CDR3 sequence: CASSQIGQGATGELFF. In DNA form, the CDR3 reads TGTGCCAGCAGCCAGATTGGGCAGGGAGCCACCGGGGAGCTGTTTTTT.

Only a few counts were recorded for this clonotype. The rearrangement uses TRBV5-5 and TRBJ2-1; possibly TRBD2 for D (5 bases). Germline loops: CDR1 SGHKS, CDR2 YYEKEE (reference sequence). Deletions cut 1 base from V and 9 bases from J, with 8 bases between. The CDR3 totals 12 residues. The CDR3 loop is CASSLNGLEQFF. CDR3 DNA sequence: TGTGCCAGCAGCTTGAACGGACTTGAGCAGTTCTTC.

This chain uses TRBV9 with TRBJ1-2, with D maybe TRBD1 (6 bases). The ends were cut back, 3 bases at V and 2 bases at J, with 8 bases in the middle. The CDR3 sequence is 13 residues long. Per germline, CDR1 SGDLS and CDR2 YYNGEE. The CDR3 DNA reads TGTGCCAGCAGCGCGAGGGGGAACTATGGCTACACCTTC. It codes for CASSARGNYGYTF.

This clonotype has only a few counts. The chain carries TRBV12-3 or TRBV12-4 and TRBJ1-6; TRBD1 is a possible D gene (6 bases). The CDR3 is 13 residues long. Deletions cut 1 base from V and 13 bases from J, with 11 bases between. The CDR3 loop reads CASSLGRGGPLHF. The CDR3 DNA sequence: TGTGCCAGCAGTTTAGGCAGGGGAGGGCCCCTCCACTTT.

This clonotype appeared many times. The genes are TRBV18 and TRBJ2-7, with 8 bases matching TRBD1. The CDR3 loop spans 14 amino acids. The junction had 9 bases not matched to a gene; V was cut back by 6 bases and J by 5 bases. CDR1 is KGHSH and CDR2 is LQKENI in the germline V gene. The DNA for the CDR3 is TGTGCCAGCTCTCTTCAGGGGGCGACCGACGAGCAGTACGTC. Encoded protein: CASSLQGATDEQYV.

This clonotype was detected only a few times. The V and J genes are TRBV12-3 or TRBV12-4 and TRBJ2-3; no firm D call. The V end was cut by 6 bases, the J end by 7 bases, with 14 bases between. The CDR3 runs 13 residues. The CDR3 DNA reads as TGTGCCAGCAGCCTCAATCAGAGACATACGCAGTATTTT. Translation gives CASSLNQRHTQYF.

The chain carries TRBV15 and TRBJ2-1; a weak D match, TRBD2 (6 bases). V dropped 1 base and J dropped 8 bases, with 18 bases sitting between them. The germline CDR1 and CDR2 sequences are LNHNV and YYDKDF (reference sequence). The CDR3 consists of 16 residues. In nucleotides, the CDR3 is TGTGCCACCAGCAGAGTACAGGCGGGGTCTTGGTATGAGCAGTTCTTC. Protein: CATSRVQAGSWYEQFF.

J is TRBJ2-5 and V is TRBV20-1, with 8 bases aligning to TRBD2. The CDR3 is 14 residues long. Germline lookup yields CDR1 DFQATT and CDR2 SNEGSKA (reference sequence). V gave up 4 bases and J gave up 4 bases; unmatched junction bases: 8. CDR3 residues: CSATLGGAGETQYF. CDR3 nucleotide sequence: TGCAGTGCTACCCTCGGGGGGGCCGGAGAGACCCAGTACTTC.